The 27 T cell receptor beta chains below come from one sample, sequenced in a study of cytomegalovirus exposure and HLA in healthy donors. Use of 60 Vbeta and 13 Jbeta primers characterized the PCR. Data came from immunoSEQ multiplex PCR; TCRdb stores just in-frame clones and leaves some out. The sample has approximately 210,000 clones; about 87% are singletons. Sequencing was carried out using PBMCs. The receptors were gathered from a woman younger than 30 in good health and CMV-seronegative.

The chain combines TRBV27 with TRBJ2-3; D might be TRBD1 (6 bases). There are 14 residues in the CDR3. Germline CDR1 is MNHEY and CDR2 is SMNVEV (reference sequence). The germline V and J ends were trimmed by 3 bases and 0 bases, with 7 bases remaining between them. DNA for the CDR3: TGTGCCAGCAGTTTGCAGGGGAGCACAGATACGCAGTATTTT. This codes for CASSLQGSTDTQYF.

CDR3 sequence: CASSLGIREADTQYF. In DNA form, the CDR3 reads TGTGCCAGCAGCTTAGGAATCAGGGAAGCAGATACGCAGTATTTT. The chain carries TRBV7-9 and TRBJ2-3, with a weak D call TRBD1 (5 bases). Germline CDR1 and CDR2: SEHNR and FQNEAQ (reference sequence). Deletions cut 1 base from V and 4 bases from J, with 12 bases between. This CDR3 has 15 residues. Full variable domain (remainder filled in from reference TRBV7-9 and TRBJ2-3): DTGVSQNPRHKITKRGQNVTFRCDPISEHNRLYWYRQTLGQGPEFLTYFQNEAQLEKSRLLSDRFSAERPKGSFSTLEIQRTEQGDSAMYLCASSLGIREADTQYFGPGTRLTVL.

CDR3 loop: CASSDRGYTGELFF. CDR3 nucleotides: TGTGCCAGCAGCGACAGGGGGTACACCGGGGAGCTGTTTTTT. The chain carries TRBV6-1 and TRBJ1-3, with 9 nucleotides matching TRBD1. Matching the DNA end better, TRBJ2-2 makes the J call doubtful. CDR1 MNHNS and CDR2 SASEGT come from the germline V gene. The CDR3 length is 14 residues.

The chain links TRBV15 to TRBJ1-2, with 8 bases identical to TRBD1. The CDR3 length is 17 residues. The V gene end was trimmed by 2 bases and the J gene end by 2 bases; junction bases not matched to a gene: 10. The germline gives CDR1 LNHNV, CDR2 YYDKDF (reference sequence). In DNA form, the CDR3 reads TGTGCCACCAGCAGATTTGCCGGGACAGGATCGAACTATGGCTACACCTTC. Amino acids: CATSRFAGTGSNYGYTF.

V and J are TRBV2 and TRBJ2-3; the match to TRBD2 covers 8 bases. The CDR3 consists of 14 residues. Germline V gene sequence: CDR1 SNHLY, CDR2 FYNNEI. With V trimmed by 10 bases and J by 5 bases, 11 bases remained unmatched. The CDR3: CATRDGGAQDTQYF. CDR3 coding DNA: TGTGCCACCCGAGACGGGGGGGCCCAAGATACGCAGTATTTT.

The chain combines TRBV5-1 with TRBJ2-1, with 11 bases fitting TRBD2. Germline V gene lookup returns CDR1 SGHRS and CDR2 YFSETQ. V was clipped by 2 bases and J by 6 bases; unmatched bases: 1. This CDR3 has 14 residues. CDR3 region: CASSLGTSGNEQFF. CDR3 coding DNA: TGCGCCAGCAGCTTAGGGACTAGCGGCAATGAGCAGTTCTTC. Filled out from reference TRBV5-1 and TRBJ2-1, the complete variable domain reads KAGVTQTPRYLIKTRGQQVTLSCSPISGHRSVSWYQQTPGQGLQFLFEYFSETQRNKGNFPGRFSGRQFSNSRSEMNVSTLELGDSALYLCASSLGTSGNEQFFGPGTRLTVL.

This clone appeared a single time. J is TRBJ2-7 and V is TRBV27, with D tentatively TRBD2 (6 bases). CDR3 size: 13 residues. Germline lookup yields CDR1 MNHEY and CDR2 SMNVEV (reference sequence). The V end was cut by 8 bases, the J end by 4 bases, with 15 bases between. This CDR3 reads CASGPASEYEQYF. The CDR3 DNA reads TGTGCCAGCGGTCCGGCTAGCGAGTACGAGCAGTACTTC.

The chain employs TRBV18 and TRBJ2-7, with TRBD1 matching over 7 bases. Trimming cost V 4 bases and J 5 bases; bases outside gene matches: 14. Germline CDR1 KGHSH, CDR2 LQKENI. There are 16 residues in the CDR3. CDR3 in DNA: TGTGCCAGCTCACTTTCCCCGGGACAGAGAAGAAACGAGCAGTACTTC. Translated, it gives CASSLSPGQRRNEQYF. The full variable domain, its missing parts supplied by reference TRBV18 and TRBJ2-7, is NAGVMQNPRHLVRRRGQEARLRCSPMKGHSHVYWYRQLPEEGLKFMVYLQKENIIDESGMPKERFSAEFPKEGPSILRIQQVVRGDSAAYFCASSLSPGQRRNEQYFGPGTRLTVT.

V and J are TRBV7-6 and TRBJ2-3; 10 bases line up with TRBD2. The length of the CDR3 is 18 residues. The germline V gene has CDR1 SGHVS and CDR2 FNYEAQ. Trimming cost V 5 bases and J 5 bases; bases outside gene matches: 16. The chain's CDR3 is CASSPRGPSGRGGDTQYF. CDR3 coding DNA: TGTGCCAGCAGCCCCCGCGGGCCGAGCGGGAGGGGGGGAGATACGCAGTATTTT.

The genes are TRBV7-9 and TRBJ1-2, with TRBD1 as a possible D gene (5 bases). The CDR3 runs 14 residues. Germline CDR1 and CDR2: SEHNR and FQNEAQ (reference sequence). V lost 4 bases and J lost 4, with 13 bases in between. The CDR3 sequence is CASSSRDSPYGYTF. CDR3 DNA: TGTGCCAGCAGCTCCAGAGACAGCCCCTATGGCTACACCTTC.

V usage is TRBV4-1 and J usage is TRBJ1-5; possible D gene TRBD1, 6 bases. Trimming took off 8 bases at V and 6 bases at J, with 11 bases between the two ends. The CDR3 is made up of 12 amino acids. Germline CDR1 reads MGHRA; CDR2 reads YSYEKL. CDR3 sequence reads: CASGGGGQPQHF. The CDR3, as DNA: TGCGCCAGCGGGGGCGGGGGTCAGCCCCAGCATTTT.

The CDR3, as DNA: TGTGCCAGCAGCTTGGTGGGGCTCACCGGGGAGCTGTTTTTT. Protein: CASSLVGLTGELFF. The chain uses TRBV11-2 and TRBJ2-2; D perhaps matches TRBD1 (5 bases). The CDR3 is 14 amino acids. Germline CDR1 and CDR2: SGHAT and FQNNGV. The germline V and J ends were trimmed by 3 bases and 4 bases, with 9 bases remaining between them.

The genes are TRBV28 and TRBJ1-6; D perhaps matches TRBD1 (6 bases). The CDR3 is 15 amino acids. The ends were cut back, 8 bases at V and 3 bases at J, with 14 bases in the middle. Germline V gene lookup returns CDR1 MDHEN and CDR2 SYDVKM. DNA for the CDR3: TGTGCCAGCCGGTACAGGGCCCTCTATAATTCACCCCTCCACTTT. Translated, it gives CASRYRALYNSPLHF. The full variable domain, its missing parts supplied by reference TRBV28 and TRBJ1-6, is DVKVTQSSRYLVKRTGEKVFLECVQDMDHENMFWYRQDPGLGLRLIYFSYDVKMKEKGDIPEGYSVSREKKERFSLILESASTNQTSMYLCASRYRALYNSPLHFGNGTRLTVT.

The chain combines TRBV13 with TRBJ2-7, with TRBD1 identical over 7 bases. Germline CDR1 is PRHDT and CDR2 is FYEKMQ (reference sequence). This CDR3 has 14 residues. The ends lost 0 bases at V and 3 bases at J; junction bases unmatched: 2. The CDR3 region has the DNA TGTGCCAGCAGCTTAGGTGCAGGGGGCTACGAGCAGTACTTC. This translates into CASSLGAGGYEQYF.

The chain uses TRBV20-1 and TRBJ1-1; unclear D gene. V lost 4 bases and J 9 bases, leaving 9 bases between the germline ends. The CDR3 sequence is 10 residues long. Germline values: CDR1 DFQATT, CDR2 SNEGSKA (reference sequence). The CDR3 spells CSAKRDKAFF. The CDR3 nucleotides read TGCAGTGCTAAACGAGACAAAGCTTTCTTT.

This sequence joins TRBV18 and TRBJ2-7; 10 bases agree with TRBD1. Germline CDR1 is KGHSH and CDR2 is LQKENI. This CDR3 is built from 15 residues. Trimming took 3 bases from V and 7 from J; bases not matched to a gene: 9. The CDR3 loop is CASSPLPGQGFEQYF. The CDR3 coding sequence is TGTGCCAGCTCACCCCTACCGGGACAGGGGTTTGAGCAGTACTTC.

The rearrangement links TRBV25-1 to TRBJ1-1; TRBD1 aligns across 8 bases. This CDR3 has 13 amino acids. Trimming at V came to 4 bases and at J to 5 bases, leaving 3 bases not matched to a gene. Germline assignment: CDR1 MGHDK and CDR2 SYGVNS. CDR3 nucleotides: TGTGCCAGCAGTGGGACAGGGTGGACTGAAGCTTTCTTT. Amino acids: CASSGTGWTEAFF.

V and J are TRBV5-4 and TRBJ2-1; 7 bases are shared with TRBD2. The CDR3 is 16 amino acids. Unmatched junction bases numbered 10, after V lost 4 bases and J lost 3 bases. In germline, CDR1 is SGHNT, CDR2 YYREEE (reference sequence). CDR3 in DNA: TGTGCCAGCAGCCCCGGGGGGTTAGGCATCTACAATGAGCAGTTCTTC. Translation gives CASSPGGLGIYNEQFF.

V gene TRBV28 combines with J gene TRBJ1-2; tentatively, D is TRBD1 (6 bases). Trimming cost V 5 bases and J 7 bases, with 17 bases left between them. CDR3 length: 14 amino acids. Germline CDR1 reads MDHEN; CDR2 reads SYDVKM. In DNA form, the CDR3 reads TGTGCCAGCAGTGTGAACAGGGATCTGGGTGGCTACACCTTC. Translated: CASSVNRDLGGYTF.

V usage is TRBV7-9 and J usage is TRBJ1-3; weak D call: TRBD1 (5 bases). Deletions cut 3 bases from V and 8 bases from J, with 14 bases between. Germline V gene data show CDR1 as SEHNR and CDR2 as FQNEAQ (reference sequence). The CDR3 extends over 14 amino acids. The chain's CDR3 is CASSFGQGGDTIYF. CDR3 DNA sequence: TGTGCCAGCAGCTTCGGCCAGGGAGGAGACACCATATATTTT.

Notes on this clone: The sample contains more than one DNA sequence encoding this CDR3. The gene calls are TRBV4-1 and TRBJ2-7, with D possibly TRBD1 on 6 matching bases. The length of the CDR3 is 15 residues. The V gene lost 3 bases and the J gene lost 4 bases, with 16 bases spanning the gap. In germline, CDR1 is MGHRA, CDR2 YSYEKL. For the CDR3, the DNA is TGCGCCAGCAGCCAGCATGACAGGATCGAATACGAGCAGTACTTC. It specifies CASSQHDRIEYEQYF.

The chain employs TRBV27 and TRBJ2-3, with TRBD2 as a possible D gene (5 bases). The CDR3 has 12 residues. With 5 bases removed from V and 5 bases from J, the gap between germline ends came to 8 bases. The V gene's germline CDR1 is MNHEY and CDR2 SMNVEV (reference sequence). The CDR3 nucleotides are TGTGCCAGCAGTCCTCGGGGAGATACGCAGTATTTT. This sequence encodes CASSPRGDTQYF.

The table lists this clone with a few counts. Here the CDR3 DNA reads TGTGCCAGCAGCCCAGGGGGACTAGCGGGGGGTGATACGCAGTATTTT. This sequence encodes CASSPGGLAGGDTQYF. V and J are TRBV28 and TRBJ2-3, with 15 bases fitting TRBD2. The V segment lost 6 bases and the J segment 6 bases; nucleotides outside the gene matches: 7. CDR1 MDHEN and CDR2 SYDVKM come from the germline V gene. The CDR3 has 16 amino acids.

The CDR3: CASSEAQNLPQGTQYF. The CDR3, as DNA: TGTGCCAGCAGTGAAGCGCAGAACCTTCCCCAGGGGACCCAGTACTTC. The chain links TRBV2 to TRBJ2-5; TRBD1 might be the D (5 bases). Trimming cost V 0 bases and J 7 bases, with 18 bases left between them. The CDR3 length is 16 residues. Germline V CDR1 and CDR2: SNHLY, FYNNEI.

This clone appeared once. This chain joins TRBV11-2 and TRBJ2-7; the match to TRBD2 covers 13 bases. J was trimmed by 5 bases and V by 1 base; bases with no gene match: 5. The CDR3 is 16 amino acids. Germline V gene data show CDR1 as SGHAT and CDR2 as FQNNGV. The CDR3 region is CASSLGGTSGTDEQYF. The CDR3 DNA sequence: TGTGCCAGCAGCTTAGGGGGGACTAGCGGGACGGACGAGCAGTACTTC.

This rearrangement joins TRBV30 to TRBJ1-1; D might be TRBD1 (5 bases). CDR1 is GTSNPN and CDR2 is SVGIG in the germline V gene (reference sequence). Trimming removed 3 bases at V and 2 bases at J, with 13 bases between. The CDR3 has 14 residues. The CDR3 sequence is CAWRAGYTNTEAFF. The CDR3 DNA sequence: TGTGCCTGGAGAGCAGGGTACACAAACACTGAAGCTTTCTTT. Full variable domain (outside the CDR3, taken from reference TRBV30 and TRBJ1-1): SQTIHQWPATLVQPVGSPLSLECTVEGTSNPNLYWYRQAAGRGLQLLFYSVGIGQISSEVPQNLSASRPQDRQFILSSKKLLLSDSGFYLCAWRAGYTNTEAFFGQGTRLTVV.

The chain links TRBV10-1 to TRBJ1-1; TRBD1 matches at 8 bases. The CDR3 is 14 residues long. With V trimmed by 3 bases and J by 7 bases, 7 bases remained unmatched. The V gene's germline CDR1 is WNHNN and CDR2 SYGVQD (reference sequence). CDR3 in DNA: TGCGCCAGCAGTGAATCCAGGGGGCTGGGTGAAGCTTTCTTT. Its translation is CASSESRGLGEAFF.